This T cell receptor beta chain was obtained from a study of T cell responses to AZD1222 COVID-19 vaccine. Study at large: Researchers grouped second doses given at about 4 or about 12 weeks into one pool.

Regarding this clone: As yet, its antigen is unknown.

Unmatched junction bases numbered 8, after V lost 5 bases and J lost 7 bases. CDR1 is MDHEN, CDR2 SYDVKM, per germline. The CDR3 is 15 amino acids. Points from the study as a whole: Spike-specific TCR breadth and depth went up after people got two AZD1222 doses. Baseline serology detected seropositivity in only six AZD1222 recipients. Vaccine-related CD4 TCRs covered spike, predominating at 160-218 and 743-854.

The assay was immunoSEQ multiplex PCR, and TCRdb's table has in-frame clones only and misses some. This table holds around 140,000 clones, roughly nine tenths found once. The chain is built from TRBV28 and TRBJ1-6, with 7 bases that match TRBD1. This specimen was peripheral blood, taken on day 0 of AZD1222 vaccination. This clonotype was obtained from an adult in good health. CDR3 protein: CASSGDHRGNSPLHF. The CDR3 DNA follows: TGTGCCAGCAGTGGGGACCACAGGGGAAATTCACCCCTCCACTTT.